This paragraph reports one T cell receptor beta chain. At one boundary the junction diverges from the germline segment, which might be a read error. This sample stems from a study of blood T cells in healthy people across ages. The CDR3 covers 15 residues. Germline CDR1 and CDR2: SGHTA and FQGNSA. With a J-beta primer mix and a sample-barcoded 5' primer, a second PCR ran 7 to 11 cycles. TCRdb itself ran the 5' RACE reads through MiXCR, one entry per CDR3 protein. This sample has around 2 million distinct CDR3 sequences, with about 39% found just once. This receptor was taken from a human donor in good health. The chain couples TRBV7-2 to TRBJ2-1; TRBD1 might be the D (7 bases). Source material: blood. Here the CDR3 reads CASSEGAGGLNEQFF. As DNA, the CDR3 is TGCGCCAGCAGCGAAGGCGCAGGGGGGTTGAATGAGCAGTTCTTC.